This T cell receptor beta chain was recovered during a study of blood T cell repertoires in COVID-19. Overall study: COVID-19 samples collected from the United States, Italy and Spain covered acute and convalescent phases.

TCRdb's table, derived via immunoSEQ multiplex PCR, lists solely in-frame clones and lacks some. Among 220,000 or so clones, approximately 85% were seen once, and the ten largest hold over 7%. The table lists this clone with a count of one. This CDR3 has 17 amino acids. Germline loops: CDR1 MGHRA, CDR2 YSYEKL. The J segment lost 8 bases and the V segment lost 0 bases, leaving 10 bases of the junction unmatched. This sequence originates from an elderly woman with COVID-19, enrolled during active disease. Sequencing input: peripheral blood. The chain recombines TRBV4-1 with TRBJ2-1; 10 bases match TRBD2. The CDR3 sequence is CASSQDRAGGRGDEQFF. CDR3 nucleotides: TGCGCCAGCAGCCAAGATAGAGCGGGAGGGCGAGGCGATGAGCAGTTCTTC.